These 25 T cell receptor beta chains were sequenced from one sample in a study of cytomegalovirus exposure and HLA in healthy donors. Researchers ran the PCR with 60 Vbeta and 13 Jbeta primers. Some clones are missing from TCRdb's copy, which holds only in-frame ones; the method was immunoSEQ multiplex PCR. The repertoire holds about 180,000 clones, with 70% to 75% as singletons. Sequenced: PBMCs. Every receptor here comes from a male donor in good health and CMV-seronegative.

This chain connects TRBV4-1 to TRBJ2-3; D is uncertain. Trimming took 3 bases from V and 0 from J, leaving 10 bases between them. The germline V gene has CDR1 MGHRA and CDR2 YSYEKL. The CDR3 consists of 15 residues. The CDR3 region has the DNA TGCGCCAGCAGCCAGTTCGACTCAAGCACAGATACGCAGTATTTT. Protein product: CASSQFDSSTDTQYF.

This chain links TRBV5-1 with TRBJ2-6; no definite D call. The CDR3 consists of 16 residues. The germline V gene has CDR1 SGHRS and CDR2 YFSETQ. Deletions cut 0 bases from V and 0 bases from J, with 7 bases between. Here the CDR3 reads CASSLDSFSGANVLTF. Written as DNA, the CDR3 is TGCGCCAGCAGCTTGGACAGCTTCTCTGGGGCCAACGTCCTGACTTTC.

The chain carries TRBV5-4 and TRBJ1-1, with TRBD1 matching over 11 bases. After removal of 4 bases from V and 3 bases from J, the junction contained 5 bases not matched to a gene. Germline CDR1 SGHNT, CDR2 YYREEE (reference sequence). The CDR3 covers 15 residues. Here the CDR3 reads CASSGAGQGDTEAFF. For the CDR3, the DNA is TGTGCCAGCAGCGGGGCGGGACAGGGGGACACTGAAGCTTTCTTT.

J is TRBJ1-2 and V is TRBV28; D gene unclear. V lost 6 bases and J lost 2, with 16 bases in between. CDR1 is MDHEN, CDR2 SYDVKM, per germline. The CDR3 totals 15 residues. Here the CDR3 DNA reads TGTGCCAGCAGAACGGCGCCCGGCGGGAACTATGGCTACACCTTC. It is translated as CASRTAPGGNYGYTF.

The chain uses TRBV6-6 and TRBJ2-1; TRBD2 aligns across 12 bases. From germline, CDR1 is MNHNY and CDR2 SVGAGI (reference sequence). The CDR3 sequence is 14 residues long. With 5 bases clipped from V and 7 bases from J, the junction kept 3 bases outside the gene matches. As DNA, the CDR3 is TGTGCCAGCAGTCTAGCGGGGGGGCCAAATGAGCAGTTCTTC. Residues: CASSLAGGPNEQFF.

The chain uses TRBV13 and TRBJ2-1; TRBD2 agrees at 7 bases. V was pared by 5 bases and J by 5 bases, with 9 bases of the junction left unmatched. CDR3 size: 15 residues. Per germline, CDR1 PRHDT and CDR2 FYEKMQ (reference sequence). CDR3 DNA sequence: TGTGCCAGCAGCCGCCGGGACTACCGTAACAATGAGCAGTTCTTC. Translating gives CASSRRDYRNNEQFF.

This clone was recorded only once. The rearrangement joins TRBV4-1 to TRBJ2-1; D gene unclear. The CDR3 is made up of 15 amino acids. Between the trimmed V and J ends, which lost 1 base and 10 bases, there was a span of 17 bases. The germline gives CDR1 MGHRA, CDR2 YSYEKL. The DNA for the CDR3 is TGCGCCAGCAGCCAAGCCCTAATTCCCAATTGGGAGCAGTTCTTC. It is translated as CASSQALIPNWEQFF.

The chain combines TRBV6-1 with TRBJ1-2, with a tentative D call TRBD1 (6 bases). Germline V lookup: CDR1 MNHNS, CDR2 SASEGT. V lost 1 base to trimming and J lost 5 bases, with 8 bases between them. The CDR3 is made up of 13 amino acids. This CDR3 reads CASSEEGVYGYTF. The CDR3, as DNA: TGTGCCAGCAGTGAAGAGGGGGTTTATGGCTACACCTTC.

This clone was seen a handful of times. The rearrangement uses TRBV4-1 and TRBJ2-4, with D possibly being TRBD1 (6 bases). V was cut by 3 bases and J by 7 bases, with 16 bases left in between. This CDR3 is 15 amino acids long. CDR1 is MGHRA and CDR2 is YSYEKL in the germline V gene. This CDR3 is CASSQEQGYWNIQYF. CDR3 sequence (DNA): TGCGCCAGCAGCCAGGAACAGGGATATTGGAACATTCAGTACTTC.

There are a few counts of this clone. The chain has TRBV14 and TRBJ2-1; D unclear. Germline V gene data show CDR1 as SGHDN and CDR2 as FVKESK. This CDR3 region has 11 residues. V shed 4 bases and J shed 8 bases, with 6 bases lying between them. The CDR3: CASSLTYEQFF. CDR3 in DNA: TGTGCCAGCAGCCTCACTTATGAGCAGTTCTTC. Using reference TRBV14 and TRBJ2-1 for the parts outside the CDR3, the full variable domain is EAGVTQFPSHSVIEKGQTVTLRCDPISGHDNLYWYRRVMGKEIKFLLHFVKESKQDESGMPNNRFLAERTGGTYSTLKVQPAELEDSGVYFCASSLTYEQFFGPGTRLTVL.

This sequence joins TRBV30 and TRBJ1-1; TRBD1 matches at 7 bases. V lost 5 bases and J lost 7; bases outside the gene matches: 7. The CDR3 runs 12 residues. The germline V gene encodes CDR1 GTSNPN and CDR2 SVGIG (reference sequence). CDR3 DNA sequence: TGTGCCTGGGGAATCGGGACAGTTGAAGCTTTCTTT. Translated: CAWGIGTVEAFF.

The genes are TRBV6-4 and TRBJ2-3; a weak D match, TRBD1 (6 bases). The V end was cut by 8 bases, the J end by 4 bases, with 16 bases between. This CDR3 spans 14 amino acids. In germline, CDR1 is MRHNA, CDR2 SNTAGT. CDR3 sequence: CASGRNRVPDTQYF. Here the CDR3 DNA reads TGTGCCAGCGGACGTAACAGGGTACCAGATACGCAGTATTTT.

This clone was detected only once. V usage is TRBV6-1 and J usage is TRBJ1-1; TRBD1 matches at 7 bases. This CDR3 is built from 13 residues. Germline-derived CDR1 and CDR2 are MNHNS and SASEGT. CDR3 region: CATTGAMNTEAFF. The CDR3 DNA is TGTGCGACTACAGGGGCTATGAACACTGAAGCTTTCTTT.

The V and J genes are TRBV28 and TRBJ1-2; TRBD1 agrees at 9 bases. Germline CDR1 MDHEN, CDR2 SYDVKM. The junction had 4 bases not matched to a gene; V was cut back by 6 bases and J by 2 bases. The CDR3 length is 14 residues. The CDR3 loop is CASSRQGGNYGYTF. The CDR3, as DNA: TGTGCCAGCAGCAGACAGGGGGGGAACTATGGCTACACCTTC.

CDR3 DNA: TGTGCCATCAGTGCAAATGCTGGAAACACCATATATTTT. Its translation: CAISANAGNTIYF. V gene TRBV10-3 combines with J gene TRBJ1-3; unclear D gene. V was trimmed by 4 bases and J by 2 bases, leaving 6 bases between them. Germline values: CDR1 ENHRY, CDR2 SYGVKD. There are 13 residues in the CDR3.

This clone showed up just a few times. The rearrangement uses TRBV2 and TRBJ2-7, with 7 positions matching TRBD1. The germline V gene has CDR1 SNHLY and CDR2 FYNNEI. The CDR3 is 14 amino acids. Trimming took 7 bases from V and 0 from J; bases not matched to a gene: 6. As DNA, the CDR3 is TGTGCCAGCACAGACCGGGACAGCTCCTACGAGCAGTACTTC. Translating it yields CASTDRDSSYEQYF.

Comments on this clone: Other DNA sequences in this specimen translate into the identical CDR3. This rearrangement joins TRBV18 to TRBJ2-3, with a possible D match to TRBD2 (5 bases). The CDR3 length is 13 residues. The V and J ends lost 3 bases and 4 bases respectively, with 8 bases between them. CDR1 and CDR2 (germline): KGHSH, LQKENI. The chain's CDR3 is CASSPPGADTQYF. The CDR3 region has the DNA TGTGCCAGCTCACCTCCCGGGGCAGATACGCAGTATTTT.

V usage is TRBV9 and J usage is TRBJ1-6; TRBD1 aligns across 8 bases. The germline V gene encodes CDR1 SGDLS and CDR2 YYNGEE. The CDR3 length is 16 residues. J lost 8 bases, V lost 3 bases, and 10 bases had no gene match. The DNA of the CDR3 is TGTGCCAGCAGCGCCCGACAGGGGAGTAAGGATTCACCCCTCCACTTT. It is translated as CASSARQGSKDSPLHF.

This clone was counted only a few times. Other DNA sequences in the same sample also yield this CDR3. The J gene is TRBJ2-7, the V gene TRBV4-1; D might be TRBD2 (6 bases). Germline V gene sequence: CDR1 MGHRA, CDR2 YSYEKL. V lost 1 base and J lost 3, with 19 bases in between. This CDR3 has 17 residues. The CDR3 protein is CASSQGGVIWSGYEQYF. CDR3 nucleotides: TGCGCCAGCAGCCAAGGGGGGGTGATTTGGAGTGGCTACGAGCAGTACTTC.

The chain is built from TRBV4-2 and TRBJ1-5, with D perhaps matching TRBD1 (6 bases). CDR3 size: 15 residues. Germline assignment: CDR1 LGHNA and CDR2 YNFKEQ. Trimming cost V 3 bases and J 1 base, with 10 bases left between them. This CDR3 is CASSQDRLSNQPQHF. The CDR3 DNA is TGTGCCAGCAGCCAGGACAGATTAAGCAATCAGCCCCAGCATTTT.

The J gene is TRBJ2-1, the V gene TRBV27, with no clear D. The CDR3 has 15 amino acids. V dropped 1 base and J dropped 6 bases, with 13 bases sitting between them. Germline CDR1 reads MNHEY; CDR2 reads SMNVEV (reference sequence). The CDR3 DNA reads TGTGCCAGCAGTTTATTTCTCGAGCCCGGCAATGAGCAGTTCTTC. Protein product: CASSLFLEPGNEQFF.

V gene TRBV15 combines with J gene TRBJ2-7, with D unresolved. The CDR3 consists of 17 residues. Germline V gives CDR1 LNHNV, CDR2 YYDKDF (reference sequence). Trimming pared 0 bases from V and 0 bases from J, leaving 15 bases between. CDR3 loop: CATSRDSTAASSYEQYF. CDR3 DNA sequence: TGTGCCACCAGCAGAGATAGTACGGCGGCGAGCTCCTACGAGCAGTACTTC.

The chain carries TRBV30 and TRBJ2-1; 8 bases match TRBD2. V was pared by 0 bases and J by 4 bases, with 5 bases of the junction left unmatched. This CDR3 contains 15 residues. Germline V gene lookup returns CDR1 GTSNPN and CDR2 SVGIG (reference sequence). In DNA form, the CDR3 reads TGTGCCTGGAGTGTACCAGCGGGAGTTTACAATGAGCAGTTCTTC. Protein product: CAWSVPAGVYNEQFF.

The CDR3 loop reads CGTISRENEKLFF. DNA of the CDR3: TGTGGGACGATAAGCAGGGAAAATGAAAAACTGTTTTTT. The genes are TRBV28 and TRBJ1-4, with D maybe TRBD1 (5 bases). Germline V CDR1 and CDR2: MDHEN, SYDVKM. The CDR3 consists of 13 residues. Together with reference TRBV28 and TRBJ1-4, the CDR3 gives the full variable domain: DVKVTQSSRYLVKRTGEKVFLECVQDMDHENMFWYRQDPGLGLRLIYFSYDVKMKEKGDIPEGYSVSREKKERFSLILESASTNQTSMYLCGTISRENEKLFFGSGTQLSVL.

This sequence joins TRBV28 and TRBJ1-2; 8 positions agree with TRBD1. The CDR3 runs to 14 residues. Germline CDR1 is MDHEN and CDR2 is SYDVKM. Trimming cost V 3 bases and J 4 bases; bases outside gene matches: 4. The CDR3 bases are TGTGCCAGCAGTTTCGGACAGGGCGGCTATGGCTACACCTTC. Amino acids: CASSFGQGGYGYTF.